This TCR beta chain was captured in a study of blood T cell repertoires in COVID-19. The V end was cut by 4 bases, the J end by 6 bases, with 12 bases between. CDR3 length: 14 amino acids. Germline lookup yields CDR1 SGHAT and CDR2 FQNNGV. Some clones are missing from TCRdb's copy, which holds only in-frame ones; the method was immunoSEQ multiplex PCR. The sample records 300,000 to 350,000 clones, about nine tenths being singletons. The clonotype originates from a young woman who had been exposed to COVID-19. Sequencing input: PBMCs or T cells enriched from blood (not recorded which). This chain links TRBV11-2 with TRBJ2-2; TRBD2 might be the D (5 bases). The CDR3 DNA reads TGTGCCAGCAGCTCCGGCGGGTGGGCCGGGGAGCTGTTTTTT. Translated, it gives CASSSGGWAGELFF.